The T cell receptor (beta chain) described here comes from a study of blood T cell repertoires in COVID-19. Method: immunoSEQ multiplex PCR; TCRdb's copy keeps in-frame clones and lacks some. The sample lists 150,000 to 200,000 clones, approximately 80% occurring once. The CDR3 covers 16 residues. Trimming removed 0 bases at V and 1 base at J, with 7 bases between. Germline V gene data show CDR1 as LGHNA and CDR2 as YSLEER. The source material was PBMCs or T cells enriched from blood (not recorded which). This rearrangement joins TRBV4-3 to TRBJ1-6; D is ambiguous. The receptor's source is a woman in her sixties with acute COVID-19. The CDR3 DNA reads TGCGCCAGCAGCCAAGAGGAGGGTTCCTATAATTCACCCCTCCACTTT. It encodes CASSQEEGSYNSPLHF.